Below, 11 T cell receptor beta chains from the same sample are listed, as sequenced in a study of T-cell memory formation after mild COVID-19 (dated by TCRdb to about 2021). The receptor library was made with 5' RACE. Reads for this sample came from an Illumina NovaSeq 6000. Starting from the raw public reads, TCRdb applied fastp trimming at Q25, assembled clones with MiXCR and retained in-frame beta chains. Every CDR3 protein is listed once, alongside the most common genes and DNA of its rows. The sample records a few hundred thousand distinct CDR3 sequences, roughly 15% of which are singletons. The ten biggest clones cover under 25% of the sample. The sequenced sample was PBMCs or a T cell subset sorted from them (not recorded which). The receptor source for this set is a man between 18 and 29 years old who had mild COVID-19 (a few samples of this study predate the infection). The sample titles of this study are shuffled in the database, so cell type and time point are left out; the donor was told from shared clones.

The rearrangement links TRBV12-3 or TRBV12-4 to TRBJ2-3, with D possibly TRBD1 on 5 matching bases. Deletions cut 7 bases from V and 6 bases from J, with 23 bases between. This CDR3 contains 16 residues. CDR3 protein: CASMSPQGLYPDTQYF. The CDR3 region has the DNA TGTGCCAGCATGTCCCCCCAGGGTCTTTATCCGGATACGCAGTATTTT.

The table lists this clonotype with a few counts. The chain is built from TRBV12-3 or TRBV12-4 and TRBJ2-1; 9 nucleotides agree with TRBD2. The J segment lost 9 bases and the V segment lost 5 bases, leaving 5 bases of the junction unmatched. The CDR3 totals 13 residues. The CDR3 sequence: CASSRLAGVEQFF. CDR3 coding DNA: TGTGCCAGCAGTAGATTAGCGGGGGTTGAGCAGTTCTTC.

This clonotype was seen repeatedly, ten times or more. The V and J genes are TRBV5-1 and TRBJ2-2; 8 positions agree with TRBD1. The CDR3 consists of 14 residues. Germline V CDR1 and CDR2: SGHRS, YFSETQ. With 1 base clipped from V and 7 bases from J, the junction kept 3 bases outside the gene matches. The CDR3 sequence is CASSLPGGDGELFF. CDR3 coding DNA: TGCGCCAGCAGCTTGCCAGGGGGCGACGGGGAGCTGTTTTTT.

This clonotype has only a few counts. CDR3 sequence (DNA): TGCGCCAGCAGCTGGGGACAGTATGGCTACACCTTC. Translating gives CASSWGQYGYTF. The chain combines TRBV5-1 with TRBJ1-2; 7 bases fit TRBD1. Per germline, CDR1 SGHRS and CDR2 YFSETQ. Germline trimming cut 3 bases from V and 5 bases from J; bases unmatched to any gene: 1. The CDR3 is 12 amino acids.

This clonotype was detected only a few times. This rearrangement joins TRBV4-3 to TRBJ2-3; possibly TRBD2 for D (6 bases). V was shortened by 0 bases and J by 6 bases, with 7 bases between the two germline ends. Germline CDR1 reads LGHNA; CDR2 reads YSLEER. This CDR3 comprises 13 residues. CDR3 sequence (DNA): TGCGCCAGCAGCCAAGATGGGGGGGATACGCAGTATTTT. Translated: CASSQDGGDTQYF.

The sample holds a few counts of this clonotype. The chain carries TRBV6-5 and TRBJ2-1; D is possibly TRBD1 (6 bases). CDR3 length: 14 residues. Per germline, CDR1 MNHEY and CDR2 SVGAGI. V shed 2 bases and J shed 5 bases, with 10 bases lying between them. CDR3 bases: TGTGCCAGCAGTTACGTACAGGGTAACAATGAGCAGTTCTTC. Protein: CASSYVQGNNEQFF.

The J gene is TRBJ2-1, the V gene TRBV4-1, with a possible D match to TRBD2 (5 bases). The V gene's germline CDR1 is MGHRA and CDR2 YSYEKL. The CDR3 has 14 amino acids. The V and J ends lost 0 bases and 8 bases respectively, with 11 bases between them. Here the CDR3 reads CASSQERGYDEQFF. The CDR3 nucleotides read TGCGCCAGCAGCCAAGAAAGAGGGTATGATGAGCAGTTCTTC.

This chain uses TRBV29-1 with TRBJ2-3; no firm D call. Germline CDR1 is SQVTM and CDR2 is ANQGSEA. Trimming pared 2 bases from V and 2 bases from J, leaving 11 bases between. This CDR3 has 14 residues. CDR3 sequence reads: CSVEQYIDTDTQYF. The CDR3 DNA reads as TGCAGCGTTGAACAGTATATTGACACAGATACGCAGTATTTT.

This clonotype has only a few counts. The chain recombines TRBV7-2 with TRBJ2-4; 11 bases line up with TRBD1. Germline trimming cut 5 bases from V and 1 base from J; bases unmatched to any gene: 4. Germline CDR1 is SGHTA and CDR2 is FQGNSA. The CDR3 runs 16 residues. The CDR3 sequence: CASSTDRGHAKNIQYF. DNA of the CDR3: TGTGCCAGCAGCACGGACAGGGGGCATGCCAAAAACATTCAGTACTTC.

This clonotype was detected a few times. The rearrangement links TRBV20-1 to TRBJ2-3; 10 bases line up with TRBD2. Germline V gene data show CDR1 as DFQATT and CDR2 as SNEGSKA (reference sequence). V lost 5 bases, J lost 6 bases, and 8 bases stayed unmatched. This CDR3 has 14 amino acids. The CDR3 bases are TGCAGTGCTTATGGACTAGCGGAGGCCGATACGCAGTATTTT. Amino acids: CSAYGLAEADTQYF.

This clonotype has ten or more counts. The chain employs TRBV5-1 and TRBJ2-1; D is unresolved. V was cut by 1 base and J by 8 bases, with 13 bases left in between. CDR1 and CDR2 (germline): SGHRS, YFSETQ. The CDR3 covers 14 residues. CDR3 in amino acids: CASSLSAGDDEQFF. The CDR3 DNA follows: TGCGCCAGCAGCTTGTCTGCCGGCGACGATGAGCAGTTCTTC.